One and the same sample provided the 20 T cell receptor beta chains below, sequenced in a study of T cell changes during pregnancy in multiple sclerosis. TCRdb's copy holds only in-frame clones and misses some; the assay was immunoSEQ multiplex PCR. The sample yields around 100,000 clones, approximately 90% seen once. The sequencing used peripheral blood, collected after pregnancy. Receptor source: a female donor with multiple sclerosis, enrolled in a pregnancy study.

This clone was found a few times. This sample includes further DNA sequences coding for the same CDR3. The V call is TRBV30, the J call TRBJ1-1; D unresolved. Trimming removed 3 bases from V and 4 bases from J, with 6 bases in between. The length of the CDR3 is 11 residues. Germline V gene sequence: CDR1 GTSNPN, CDR2 SVGIG (reference sequence). The CDR3 here is CAWRRGTEAFF. In nucleotides, the CDR3 is TGTGCCTGGAGGAGAGGCACTGAAGCTTTCTTT.

The chain uses TRBV27 and TRBJ1-1, with a possible D match to TRBD1 (6 bases). V lost 5 bases to trimming and J lost 6 bases, with 13 bases between them. Germline-derived CDR1 and CDR2 are MNHEY and SMNVEV (reference sequence). This CDR3 is 13 amino acids long. The CDR3 here is CASSGPRTAEAFF. The CDR3 bases are TGTGCCAGCAGTGGCCCCCGGACAGCTGAAGCTTTCTTT.

The chain joins TRBV7-9 to TRBJ2-6; 9 nucleotides agree with TRBD1. The ends lost 3 bases at V and 2 bases at J; junction bases unmatched: 8. Germline V gene data show CDR1 as SEHNR and CDR2 as FQNEAQ (reference sequence). This CDR3 spans 18 amino acids. The CDR3 loop is CASSFSGTGTPGANVLTF. The CDR3, as DNA: TGTGCCAGCAGCTTCTCCGGGACAGGGACGCCTGGGGCCAACGTCCTGACTTTC.

The rearrangement uses TRBV4-1 and TRBJ2-7; TRBD1 aligns across 7 bases. The germline gives CDR1 MGHRA, CDR2 YSYEKL. The CDR3 totals 13 residues. V shed 1 base, J shed 6 bases, and the junction held 3 bases outside the gene matches. Here the CDR3 DNA reads TGCGCCAGCAGCCAAGGACAGGGTAGCGAGCAGTACTTC. The encoded protein is CASSQGQGSEQYF.

The chain carries TRBV6-5 and TRBJ2-7, with D tentatively TRBD2 (6 bases). From germline, CDR1 is MNHEY and CDR2 SVGAGI. The ends were cut back, 6 bases at V and 2 bases at J, with 11 bases in the middle. The CDR3 runs to 13 residues. The CDR3 spells CASRRGTAYEQYF. DNA for the CDR3: TGTGCCAGCAGGCGCGGGACGGCCTACGAGCAGTACTTC.

This chain connects TRBV28 to TRBJ1-2; D remains ambiguous. This CDR3 is 14 amino acids long. Trimming shortened V by 3 bases and J by 2 bases, and 10 bases separated the two germline ends. Germline V gene lookup returns CDR1 MDHEN and CDR2 SYDVKM. The CDR3 DNA reads TGTGCCAGCAGTTTGCGGGCAGCCAACTATGGCTACACCTTC. Protein product: CASSLRAANYGYTF.

J is TRBJ2-3 and V is TRBV27, with D perhaps TRBD2 (5 bases). The V gene's germline CDR1 is MNHEY and CDR2 SMNVEV (reference sequence). Trimming shortened V by 7 bases and J by 0 bases, and 11 bases separated the two germline ends. This CDR3 has 14 residues. The chain's CDR3 is CASNPSGSTDTQYF. CDR3 nucleotide sequence: TGTGCCAGCAACCCAAGCGGAAGCACAGATACGCAGTATTTT.

Of note for this clone: The junction departs from germline at one end; a sequencing error may be responsible. J is TRBJ2-7 and V is TRBV13; D gene uncertain. This CDR3 contains 8 residues. Germline CDR1 reads PRHDT; CDR2 reads FYEKMQ (reference sequence). CDR3 residues: CASRPTQF. CDR3 nucleotides: TGTGCCAGCAGGCCAACACAGTTC.

The chain recombines TRBV7-2 with TRBJ2-3, with 8 bases lining up with TRBD2. There are 14 residues in the CDR3. Germline values: CDR1 SGHTA, CDR2 FQGNSA. The trim removed 1 base at V and 9 bases at J, leaving 6 bases unmatched. CDR3 in amino acids: CASSLDTGGRTQYF. The CDR3 DNA reads TGTGCCAGCAGCTTAGATACGGGGGGGCGGACGCAGTATTTT.

The V call is TRBV2, the J call TRBJ1-3, with 12 bases fitting TRBD1. This CDR3 has 18 amino acids. Germline loops: CDR1 SNHLY, CDR2 FYNNEI. V shed 1 base and J 1 base; nucleotides not matched to a gene: 5. CDR3 protein: CASSEDGTGGWSGNTIYF. CDR3 DNA: TGTGCCAGCAGTGAAGACGGGACAGGGGGCTGGTCTGGAAACACCATATATTTT. Full variable domain (outside the CDR3, taken from reference TRBV2 and TRBJ1-3): EPEVTQTPSHQVTQMGQEVILRCVPISNHLYFYWYRQILGQKVEFLVSFYNNEISEKSEIFDDQFSVERPDGSNFTLKIRSTKLEDSAMYFCASSEDGTGGWSGNTIYFGEGSWLTVV.

The chain carries TRBV18 and TRBJ1-5; 11 bases are shared with TRBD1. Trimming at V came to 3 bases and at J to 6 bases, leaving 1 base not matched to a gene. The CDR3 covers 14 residues. The germline V gene encodes CDR1 KGHSH and CDR2 LQKENI. The CDR3, as DNA: TGTGCCAGCTCACCGGGACAGGGGGGTCAGCCCCAGCATTTT. It encodes CASSPGQGGQPQHF.

This sequence joins TRBV7-2 and TRBJ1-1; possible D gene TRBD1, 5 bases. CDR1 SGHTA and CDR2 FQGNSA come from the germline V gene. The CDR3 runs to 14 residues. Trimming removed 1 base at V and 5 bases at J, with 11 bases between. The CDR3 nucleotides are TGTGCCAGCAGCTTAGGGGGGGTTGGTACTGAAGCTTTCTTT. It translates to CASSLGGVGTEAFF.

The chain links TRBV5-5 to TRBJ1-2; 8 bases align to TRBD1. V dropped 0 bases and J dropped 8; count of bases not matched to a gene: 12. The CDR3 contains 16 residues. The germline CDR1 and CDR2 sequences are SGHKS and YYEKEE (reference sequence). The CDR3 DNA follows: TGTGCCAGCAGCTTGGCGACAGGGGACTCAAGGAGGGGCTACACCTTC. It encodes CASSLATGDSRRGYTF.

This clone occurred a few times. The V gene is TRBV5-6, the J gene TRBJ1-1, with 8 bases lining up with TRBD1. V trimming: 5 bases; J trimming: 5 bases; junction bases outside the gene matches: 5. CDR3 length equals 13 residues. Germline V gives CDR1 SGHDT, CDR2 YYEEEE. CDR3 loop: CASRRDRGTEAFF. Here the CDR3 DNA reads TGTGCCAGCAGACGAGACAGGGGAACTGAAGCTTTCTTT.

V and J are TRBV7-9 and TRBJ2-6, with 7 bases lining up with TRBD1. The CDR3 has 17 residues. Germline V CDR1 and CDR2: SEHNR, FQNEAQ (reference sequence). The V and J ends lost 5 bases and 1 base, in that order; junction bases with no gene match: 8. Here the CDR3 DNA reads TGTGCCAGCAGCCAGACAGGGCGTGTTTCTGGGGCCAACGTCCTGACTTTC. Amino acid sequence: CASSQTGRVSGANVLTF.

The chain recombines TRBV5-6 with TRBJ1-6; tentatively, D is TRBD1 (6 bases). The CDR3 length is 17 residues. Germline-derived CDR1 and CDR2 are SGHDT and YYEEEE. The V and J ends lost 1 base and 0 bases respectively, with 11 bases between them. The CDR3 is CASSLFTGSSYNSPLHF. The CDR3 DNA reads as TGTGCCAGCAGCTTGTTCACAGGGAGCTCCTATAATTCACCCCTCCACTTT.

As DNA, the CDR3 is TGCGCCAGCAGCTCGGGACTAGCGGGGGGTGATACGCAGTATTTT. It is translated as CASSSGLAGGDTQYF. V gene TRBV5-1 combines with J gene TRBJ2-3, with 15 bases fitting TRBD2. V shed 3 bases and J 6 bases; nucleotides not matched to a gene: 2. The CDR3 is 15 residues long. Germline V CDR1 and CDR2: SGHRS, YFSETQ.

On this clone itself: The same CDR3 can be traced to other DNA sequences in this sample. This chain joins TRBV13 and TRBJ1-4; D unclear. V lost 0 bases, J lost 4 bases, and 6 bases lay in between. The germline V gene has CDR1 PRHDT and CDR2 FYEKMQ (reference sequence). CDR3 size: 14 residues. CDR3 sequence (DNA): TGTGCCAGCAGCTTAGGACAGAGTAATGAAAAACTGTTTTTT. Its translation: CASSLGQSNEKLFF.

This chain connects TRBV5-1 to TRBJ2-1, with D hard to call. The CDR3 is made up of 14 amino acids. The germline gives CDR1 SGHRS, CDR2 YFSETQ. The ends were cut back, 1 base at V and 5 bases at J, with 10 bases in the middle. Written as DNA, the CDR3 is TGCGCCAGCAGCTTGTTTGCGTCGAACAATGAGCAGTTCTTC. It encodes CASSLFASNNEQFF.

The CDR3 loop reads CASSHSSADTQYF. DNA of the CDR3: TGCGCCAGCAGCCATTCCAGCGCAGATACGCAGTATTTT. This chain uses TRBV5-1 with TRBJ2-3; D is unresolved. The CDR3 consists of 13 residues. Germline loops: CDR1 SGHRS, CDR2 YFSETQ. Trimming cost V 4 bases and J 4 bases, with 10 bases left between them.